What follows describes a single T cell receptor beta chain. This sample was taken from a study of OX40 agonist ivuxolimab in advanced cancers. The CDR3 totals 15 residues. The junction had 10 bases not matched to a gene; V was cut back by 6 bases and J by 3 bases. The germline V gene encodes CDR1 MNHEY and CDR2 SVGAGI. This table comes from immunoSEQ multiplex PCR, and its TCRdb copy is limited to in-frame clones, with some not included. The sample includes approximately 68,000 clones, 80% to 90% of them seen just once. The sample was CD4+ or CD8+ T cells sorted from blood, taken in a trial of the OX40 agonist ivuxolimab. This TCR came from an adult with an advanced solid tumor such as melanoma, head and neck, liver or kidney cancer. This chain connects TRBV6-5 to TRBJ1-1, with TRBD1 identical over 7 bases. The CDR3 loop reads CASRRDTGVDTEAFF. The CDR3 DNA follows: TGTGCCAGCAGGCGGGACACAGGGGTGGACACTGAAGCTTTCTTT.